These 13 T cell receptor beta chains were all obtained from the same sample, sequenced in a study of vaccination effects on CD4 cells after COVID-19. Using immunoSEQ multiplex PCR, the repertoire was profiled, and TCRdb retains in-frame clones only, with some absent. Found here are some 19,000 clones, about 69% of them singletons; the top ten hold approximately 25%. Antigens for these TCRs are unknown. Using viral peptide pools, the ViraFEST assay grew out antigen-specific CD4+ T cells prior to sequencing. After around ten days in culture, the CD4+ T cells were isolated. Nucleocapsid antibodies stayed negative before and after vaccination, showing no earlier SARS-CoV-2 infection. This material consisted of CD4+ T cells from PBMCs cultured with HCoV-NL63 spike peptides, taken before COVID-19 vaccination. The receptors were sampled from a human donor who received a COVID-19 vaccine.

V and J are TRBV2 and TRBJ2-7, with 8 bases identical to TRBD1. Germline V gene sequence: CDR1 SNHLY, CDR2 FYNNEI. The CDR3 has 12 residues. With 7 bases clipped from V and 4 bases from J, the junction kept 3 bases outside the gene matches. The CDR3, as DNA: TGTGCCAGCAAGGACAGGGTATACGAGCAGTACTTC. Protein: CASKDRVYEQYF.

This clone was picked up a small number of times. This chain uses TRBV5-5 with TRBJ1-3; D is undetermined. This CDR3 region has 15 residues. Trimming stripped 0 bases from V and 6 bases from J, with 13 bases between. Germline CDR1 SGHKS, CDR2 YYEKEE (reference sequence). The CDR3 loop reads CASSLGRHGVNTIYF. CDR3 DNA sequence: TGTGCCAGCAGCTTGGGCCGACACGGTGTAAACACCATATATTTT.

The chain recombines TRBV12-3 or TRBV12-4 with TRBJ2-1, with 8 bases aligning to TRBD1. The CDR3 runs 11 residues. Germline trimming cut 6 bases from V and 13 bases from J; bases unmatched to any gene: 5. CDR3 region: CASSQGASQFF. DNA of the CDR3: TGTGCCAGCAGCCAGGGGGCTAGCCAGTTCTTC.

The chain uses TRBV27 and TRBJ1-3; 9 bases align to TRBD1. The CDR3 runs 16 residues. Germline V gene lookup returns CDR1 MNHEY and CDR2 SMNVEV (reference sequence). Trimming removed 6 bases from V and 0 bases from J; junction bases left unmatched: 6. CDR3 amino acids: CASSPTGGYSGNTIYF. DNA for the CDR3: TGTGCCAGCAGCCCGACAGGGGGATACTCTGGAAACACCATATATTTT.

This chain links TRBV7-2 with TRBJ1-3; a weak D match, TRBD1 (6 bases). This CDR3 has 17 amino acids. CDR1 SGHTA and CDR2 FQGNSA come from the germline V gene. V lost 1 base, J lost 0 bases, and 13 bases lay in between. CDR3: CASSLEGTRFSGNTIYF. The CDR3 region has the DNA TGTGCCAGCAGCTTAGAAGGGACAAGGTTCTCTGGAAACACCATATATTTT.

V usage is TRBV11-2 and J usage is TRBJ2-3; D gene ambiguous. V was shortened by 4 bases and J by 6 bases, with 8 bases between the two germline ends. The CDR3 totals 12 residues. Germline loops: CDR1 SGHAT, CDR2 FQNNGV. CDR3 loop: CASSSGADTQYF. In nucleotides, the CDR3 is TGTGCCAGCAGCTCCGGAGCGGATACGCAGTATTTT.

The gene calls are TRBV29-1 and TRBJ2-3; D gene ambiguous. Trimming took off 5 bases at V and 0 bases at J, with 6 bases between the two ends. This CDR3 is 12 amino acids long. Germline V gene lookup returns CDR1 SQVTM and CDR2 ANQGSEA. The CDR3 nucleotides are TGCAGCGTTTCCCCTAGCACAGATACGCAGTATTTT. Its protein is CSVSPSTDTQYF.

V usage is TRBV28 and J usage is TRBJ2-1; D gene unclear. V was clipped by 6 bases and J by 4 bases, with 13 bases between them. Germline CDR1 is MDHEN and CDR2 is SYDVKM. The CDR3 loop spans 14 amino acids. In nucleotides, the CDR3 is TGTGCCAGCAGCGCAACAGAGCCTTACAATGAGCAGTTCTTC. Residues: CASSATEPYNEQFF.

J is TRBJ2-1 and V is TRBV5-1, with TRBD2 matching 9 bases. Trimming cost V 1 base and J 6 bases; bases outside gene matches: 5. The CDR3 spans 15 residues. CDR1 SGHRS and CDR2 YFSETQ come from the germline V gene. The CDR3 protein is CASSLNSGSPNEQFF. CDR3 coding DNA: TGCGCCAGCAGCTTGAATAGCGGGAGTCCCAATGAGCAGTTCTTC.

The chain is built from TRBV5-1 and TRBJ1-2; unclear D gene. Per the germline V gene, CDR1 is SGHRS and CDR2 is YFSETQ. The CDR3 runs 16 residues. V was clipped by 0 bases and J by 8 bases, with 20 bases between them. The CDR3 here is CASSLATPGPRRGYTF. DNA for the CDR3: TGCGCCAGCAGCTTGGCGACCCCCGGGCCCCGTAGAGGCTACACCTTC.

This clone was recorded a few times. This sequence joins TRBV5-1 and TRBJ2-7, with D possibly TRBD1 on 6 matching bases. V lost 2 bases, J lost 5 bases, and 17 bases lay in between. Germline V gives CDR1 SGHRS, CDR2 YFSETQ. The CDR3 is 15 residues long. The CDR3, as DNA: TGCGCCAGCAGCTTATGCAGGGGCTCTATCCACGAGCAGTACTTC. Amino acids: CASSLCRGSIHEQYF.

This chain uses TRBV10-3 with TRBJ2-1, with TRBD2 as a possible D gene (6 bases). With 11 bases removed from V and 9 bases from J, the gap between germline ends came to 17 bases. The CDR3 has 12 amino acids. Germline assignment: CDR1 ENHRY and CDR2 SYGVKD. The CDR3 DNA follows: TGTGCCGGAGCCCGGGACTGGGGTGAGCAGTTCTTC. Protein product: CAGARDWGEQFF.

This chain links TRBV7-2 with TRBJ2-1, with TRBD2 as a possible D gene (6 bases). V gave up 4 bases and J gave up 10 bases, with 11 bases separating them. This CDR3 spans 12 amino acids. Germline V gives CDR1 SGHTA, CDR2 FQGNSA. Written as DNA, the CDR3 is TGTGCCAGCAGCTCCGCGGGGTGGGAGCAGTTCTTC. It translates to CASSSAGWEQFF.